This TCR beta chain came from a study of cytomegalovirus exposure and HLA in healthy donors. Findings of the study overall: The HLA-A and HLA-B alleles of most subjects were reportedly predicted accurately from TCR beta sequences.

For this clone: Its antigen is not known. Other DNA sequences in this specimen translate into the identical CDR3.

V gave up 1 base and J gave up 0 bases, with 9 bases separating them. Germline V lookup: CDR1 LNHDA, CDR2 SQIVND (reference sequence). This CDR3 region has 15 residues. It was with 60 Vbeta and 13 Jbeta primers that the PCR ran. The repertoire was sequenced with immunoSEQ multiplex PCR; TCRdb's copy has only in-frame clones and lacks some. The table shows under 200,000 clones, with 65% to 85% occurring only once. The J gene is TRBJ1-2, the V gene TRBV19, with unresolved D. The specimen was PBMCs. This receptor was obtained from a woman in her forties or fifties in good health and CMV-seropositive. The CDR3 bases are TGTGCCAGTAGTATAGTGGCGGAAGCTAACTATGGCTACACCTTC. Translated: CASSIVAEANYGYTF.